This T cell receptor (beta chain) was identified in a study of identical twins (dated by TCRdb to 2016 to 2017). With regard to the full study: The study deep-sequenced TCR alpha and beta repertoires from monozygotic twins, unrelated adults of various ages and cord blood to test whether fetal clonotypes persist. To rule out contamination, replicate twin experiments were performed at different times with different library preparation protocols. Overall study outcomes, separate from this receptor: Zero-insertion analyses could be partly confounded by invariant T cells such as MAIT and iNKT, though diverse VJ usage argued against such confounding for most clonotypes. Fewer insertions were carried by abundant cord blood beta clonotypes; a weaker similar trend was observed in young adult naive repertoires, while no such trend was observed in memory repertoires. Because the same donors could not be followed over many years, conclusions were based on cross-sectional statistical analysis. In monozygotic twins, out-of-frame TCR alpha sharing was systematically underestimated by recombination models, although the models agreed with sharing between unrelated individuals. Compared with coincidental sharing between unrelated individuals, out-of-frame TCR alpha sequences shared between twins had an excess of sequences with low generation probability. The excess sharing between twins in beta out-of-frame sequences was weaker because fewer shared sequences reduced the signal-to-noise ratio.

This clonotype was picked up a small number of times. Its antigen is not yet known. Base qualities are not recorded, but no much larger clone differs from it by a single base. The germline V gene specifies ENHRY as CDR1 and SYGVKD as CDR2. The CDR3 has 14 amino acids, counting the end cysteine and phenylalanine. Only the CDR3 region is kept as DNA, spanning 42 bases read in frame from base 1. All donors were healthy Caucasians. Three pairs of female monozygotic twins, all aged roughly 18 to 29 years, were included in the twin cohort. The RNA used for TCR libraries was isolated from peripheral blood mononuclear cells. Receptors were amplified or captured by 5' RACE. The data were produced on an Illumina HiSeq 2000. Template switching added a universal primer binding site, and the final cDNA carried a unique molecular identifier that allowed TCR cDNA molecules to be counted accurately. Specific primers in the conserved constant-segment region were used to synthesize first-strand cDNA for the TCR alpha and beta chains. To control for contamination, every cDNA library carried two barcodes: a SMART-Mk sample barcode plus Illumina barcodes. TruSeq adapter sequences and Illumina sample barcodes were added in two successive PCR steps. The TCR alpha and beta cDNA libraries were sequenced on the Illumina HiSeq platform using custom primers. The source study handled its data this way. Unique molecular identifiers were extracted from raw reads with MiGEC, and CDR3 positions were determined with MiXCR. Recombination models were inferred per individual with the repgenHMM and IGoR tools using an EM algorithm. Shared clonotype analysis was performed with the tcR package in R, normalizing sharing by the product of cloneset sizes. To study raw recombination without the effects of thymic and clonal selection, out-of-frame nonproductive sequences were analyzed. TCRdb reanalyzed the raw reads on its own, using fastp at Q25 for trimming and MiXCR for clone calling, and kept in-frame beta chains. Here each entry gathers all rows of one CDR3 protein and keeps the most common genes and DNA. TCRdb's processing, not the authors' own work, is the source of the V and J calls. The sample table contains around 680,000 distinct CDR3 sequences; only one count was recorded for more than 6.5% of them. The ten largest account for approximately 0.89% of the sample.

Separately, the same data were catalogued under a study of yellow fever vaccine responses in identical twins. The second study, in turn, reports: The T cell response to vaccination in identical twins was reported by the authors to appear partly convergent and partly personalized. The study precisely tracked vaccine-responding T cell clones in identical twins.

The sequencing sample was made of PBMCs. The rearranged chain carries TRBV10-3 and TRBJ2-3; TRBD2 agrees with 9 junctional bases. The clonotype originates from a woman in her late teens or twenties in good health. The CDR3 is CVTRRLADTDTQYF. The nucleotides read TGTGTCACTCGCAGACTAGCGGACACAGATACGCAGTATTTT.